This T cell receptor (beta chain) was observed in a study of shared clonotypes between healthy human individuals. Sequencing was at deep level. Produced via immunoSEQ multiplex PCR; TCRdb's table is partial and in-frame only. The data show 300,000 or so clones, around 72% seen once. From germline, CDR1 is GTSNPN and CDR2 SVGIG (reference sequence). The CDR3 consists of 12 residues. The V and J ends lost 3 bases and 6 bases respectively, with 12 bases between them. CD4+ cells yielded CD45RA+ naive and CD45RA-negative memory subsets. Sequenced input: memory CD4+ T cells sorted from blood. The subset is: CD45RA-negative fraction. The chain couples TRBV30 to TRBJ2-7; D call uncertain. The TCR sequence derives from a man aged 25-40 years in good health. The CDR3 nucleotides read TGTGCCTGGAGAAATCGAGTGGGCGAGCAGTACTTC. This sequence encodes CAWRNRVGEQYF.